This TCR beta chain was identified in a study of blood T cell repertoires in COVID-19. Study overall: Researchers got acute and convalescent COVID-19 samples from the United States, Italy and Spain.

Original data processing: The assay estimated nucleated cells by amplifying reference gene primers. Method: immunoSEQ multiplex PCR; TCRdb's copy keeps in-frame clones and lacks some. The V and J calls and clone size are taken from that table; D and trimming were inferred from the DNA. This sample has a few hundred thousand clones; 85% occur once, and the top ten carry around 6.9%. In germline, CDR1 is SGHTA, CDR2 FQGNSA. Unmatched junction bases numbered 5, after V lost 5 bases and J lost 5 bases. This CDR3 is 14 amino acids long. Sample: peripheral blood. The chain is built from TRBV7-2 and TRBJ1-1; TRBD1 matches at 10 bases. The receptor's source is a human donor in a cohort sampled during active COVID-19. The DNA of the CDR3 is TGTGCCAGCAGCAAGGGACAGGGGACGACTGAAGCTTTCTTT. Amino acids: CASSKGQGTTEAFF.